Listed below are T cell receptor beta chains from one sample, sequenced in a study of glioma-infiltrating T cells. MiXCR, applied by TCRdb to the multiplex PCR reads, yields one record per CDR3 protein. Here the sample spans under 3,500 distinct CDR3 sequences, 40% to 55% being singletons. Sequencing used glioma tissue, nonneoplastic brain tissue, or PBMCs (not recorded which). The receptors shown here come from a human donor with low-grade glioma or glioblastoma, undergoing nonglioma brain surgery, or in good health (not recorded which). Both conserved end residues are part of each CDR3. D genes are given only for firm matches. Not every row has a clone size; where given, it reads once, few, many or a size class.

CDR3aa: CGGSLDLNTGAFF; CDR3nt: TGTGGCGGCAGCTTAGACTTGAACACTGGAGCTTTCTTT; d_gene: NA; j_gene: TRBJ1-1; abundance: NA; v_gene: TRBV7-6
CDR3aa: CAWSRSQGQGAITNYGYTF; CDR3nt: TGTGCCTGGAGTCGGTCGCAGGGACAGGGGGCGATTACTAACTATGGCTACACCTTC; d_gene: TRBD1; j_gene: TRBJ1-2; abundance: NA; v_gene: TRBV30
CDR3aa: CASSLLPLAGVDNEQFF; CDR3nt: TGTGCCAGCTCCCTACTTCCTTTAGCGGGAGTAGACAATGAGCAGTTCTTC; d_gene: TRBD2; j_gene: TRBJ2-1; abundance: many; v_gene: TRBV18
CDR3aa: CASSQDVGDNEQFF; CDR3nt: TGCGCCAGCAGCCAAGATGTGGGCGACAATGAGCAGTTCTTC; d_gene: NA; j_gene: TRBJ2-1; abundance: many; v_gene: TRBV4-3
CDR3aa: CASSIRDTQYF; CDR3nt: TGTGCCAGCAGTATCAGAGATACGCAGTATTTT; d_gene: NA; j_gene: TRBJ2-3; abundance: NA; v_gene: TRBV7-7
CDR3aa: CASSALTHNEQFF; CDR3nt: TGTGCCAGCAGTGCTCTAACCCACAATGAGCAGTTCTTC; d_gene: NA; j_gene: TRBJ2-1; abundance: NA; v_gene: TRBV28
CDR3aa: CSVDNGNEQLF; CDR3nt: TGCAGCGTTGATAATGGGAATGAGCAGCTCTTC; d_gene: NA; j_gene: TRBJ2-1; abundance: NA; v_gene: TRBV29-1
CDR3aa: CASSLEGSDSGNTIYF; CDR3nt: TGCGCCAGCAGCTTGGAAGGATCCGACTCTGGAAACACCATATATTTT; d_gene: NA; j_gene: TRBJ1-3; abundance: NA; v_gene: TRBV5-1
CDR3aa: CASSRVSGRANTQYF; CDR3nt: TGTGCCAGCAGTCGTGTTAGCGGTCGGGCGAATACGCAGTATTTT; d_gene: NA; j_gene: TRBJ2-3; abundance: many; v_gene: TRBV12-3/TRBV12-4
CDR3aa: CASSSLAGGTDTQYF; CDR3nt: TGTGCCAGCAGCTCGCTAGCGGGGGGGACAGATACGCAGTATTTT; d_gene: TRBD2; j_gene: TRBJ2-3; abundance: many; v_gene: TRBV7-9
CDR3aa: CASSPGTSGRNEKFF; CDR3nt: TGTGCCAGCAGCCCCGGGACTAGCGGGAGAAATGAGAAGTTCTTC; d_gene: TRBD2; j_gene: TRBJ2-1; abundance: NA; v_gene: TRBV6-1
CDR3aa: CATRDRGNDTQYF; CDR3nt: TGTGCCACCCGGGACAGGGGGAATGATACGCAGTATTTT; d_gene: TRBD1; j_gene: TRBJ2-3; abundance: many; v_gene: TRBV10-3
CDR3aa: CASSFELAGAGEQFF; CDR3nt: TGTGCCAGCAGCTTTGAACTAGCGGGAGCAGGTGAGCAGTTCTTC; d_gene: TRBD2; j_gene: TRBJ2-1; abundance: NA; v_gene: TRBV5-4
CDR3aa: CSAMTGLMNTESFF; CDR3nt: TGCAGTGCAATGACAGGGCTCATGAACACTGAATCTTTCTTT; d_gene: TRBD1; j_gene: TRBJ1-1; abundance: NA; v_gene: TRBV20-1
CDR3aa: CSAYGTSGDYEQYF; CDR3nt: TGCAGTGCTTACGGGACTAGCGGAGATTACGAGCAGTACTTC; d_gene: TRBD2; j_gene: TRBJ2-7; abundance: medium-sized; v_gene: TRBV20-1
CDR3aa: CASGLDSGAGGYQYF; CDR3nt: TGTGCCAGCGGCTTAGATAGTGGAGCCGGGGGCTACCAGTACTTC; d_gene: NA; j_gene: TRBJ2-5; abundance: NA; v_gene: TRBV11-2
CDR3aa: CAGAGGNYNEKLF; CDR3nt: TGTGCCGGGGCGGGAGGGAACTACAATGAGAAGCTCTTC; d_gene: TRBD2; j_gene: TRBJ2-1; abundance: NA; v_gene: TRBV7-9
CDR3aa: CASSQSSGRNEQFF; CDR3nt: TGTGCCAGCAGCCAATCTAGCGGGAGAAATGAGCAGTTCTTC; d_gene: TRBD2; j_gene: TRBJ2-1; abundance: many; v_gene: TRBV14
CDR3aa: CAWSVRLPLYGYTF; CDR3nt: TGTGCCTGGAGTGTACGCTTACCACTTTATGGCTACACCTTC; d_gene: NA; j_gene: TRBJ1-2; abundance: NA; v_gene: TRBV30
CDR3aa: CASSRDSWADTQYF; CDR3nt: TGTGCCAGCAGTCGTGACAGTTGGGCAGATACGCAGTATTTT; d_gene: NA; j_gene: TRBJ2-3; abundance: medium-sized; v_gene: TRBV14
CDR3aa: CASSQPQGKETQYF; CDR3nt: TGCGCCAGCAGCCAGCCACAGGGGAAAGAGACCCAGTACTTC; d_gene: TRBD1; j_gene: TRBJ2-5; abundance: many; v_gene: TRBV4-1
CDR3aa: CASSEGSGYEQFF; CDR3nt: TGTGCCAGCAGTGAGGGGAGCGGATACGAGCAGTTCTTC; d_gene: NA; j_gene: TRBJ2-1; abundance: many; v_gene: TRBV2
CDR3aa: CASSGSYGANVLTF; CDR3nt: TGTGCCAGCAGTGGCAGCTATGGGGCCAACGTCCTGACTTTC; d_gene: NA; j_gene: TRBJ2-6; abundance: NA; v_gene: TRBV6-2/TRBV6-3
CDR3aa: CASSDASGRIYNEQFF; CDR3nt: TGTGCCAGCAGTGATGCTAGCGGGAGGATATACAATGAGCAGTTCTTC; d_gene: TRBD2; j_gene: TRBJ2-1; abundance: medium-sized; v_gene: TRBV28
CDR3aa: CASRLASLNQPKHF; CDR3nt: TGTGCAAGCAGATTAGCGAGTTTAAATCAGCCCAAGCATTTT; d_gene: NA; j_gene: TRBJ1-5; abundance: NA; v_gene: TRBV7-2
CDR3aa: CASSYGTGSQPQHF; CDR3nt: TGTGCCAGCAGCTACGGGACAGGGTCTCAGCCCCAGCATTTT; d_gene: TRBD1; j_gene: TRBJ1-5; abundance: NA; v_gene: TRBV3-1
CDR3aa: CASGTPTRGNEQFF; CDR3nt: TGTGCTAGTGGTACCCCGACTAGGGGCAATGAGCAGTTCTTC; d_gene: NA; j_gene: TRBJ2-1; abundance: NA; v_gene: TRBV12-5
CDR3aa: CSAETDLYGYTF; CDR3nt: TGCAGCGCTGAGACAGACCTCTATGGCTACACCTTC; d_gene: NA; j_gene: TRBJ1-2; abundance: medium-sized; v_gene: TRBV29-1
CDR3aa: CSAKPADREGNQPQHF; CDR3nt: TGCAGTGCTAAGCCTGCCGATCGAGAAGGCAATCAGCCCCAGCATTTT; d_gene: NA; j_gene: TRBJ1-5; abundance: NA; v_gene: TRBV20-1
CDR3aa: CASSAEAELYEQYF; CDR3nt: TGTGCCAGCAGTGCCGAGGCAGAGCTCTACGAGCAGTACTTC; d_gene: NA; j_gene: TRBJ2-7; abundance: medium-sized; v_gene: TRBV25-1
CDR3aa: CDSSQQGLAGVADTEYF; CDR3nt: TGTGACAGCAGCCAACAAGGACTAGCGGGAGTAGCAGATACGGAGTATTTT; d_gene: TRBD2; j_gene: TRBJ2-3; abundance: NA; v_gene: TRBV4-2
CDR3aa: CASSCIRGYEQFF; CDR3nt: TGTGCCAGCAGTTGCATAAGGGGTTATGAGCAGTTCTTC; d_gene: NA; j_gene: TRBJ2-1; abundance: NA; v_gene: TRBV6-2/TRBV6-3
CDR3aa: CASRRWTAVGSGELFF; CDR3nt: TGTGCCAGCAGACGATGGACAGCGGTGGGCTCCGGGGAGCTGTTTTTT; d_gene: NA; j_gene: TRBJ2-2; abundance: large; v_gene: TRBV7-9
CDR3aa: CASNTLAGKYNEQFF; CDR3nt: TGTGCCAGCAATACTCTAGCGGGTAAATACAATGAGCAGTTCTTC; d_gene: TRBD2; j_gene: TRBJ2-1; abundance: medium-sized; v_gene: TRBV27
CDR3aa: CASSELTSGREQYF; CDR3nt: TGTGCCAGCAGTGAACTGACTAGCGGGAGAGAGCAGTACTTC; d_gene: TRBD2; j_gene: TRBJ2-7; abundance: NA; v_gene: TRBV6-2/TRBV6-3
CDR3aa: CASTMEHERYF; CDR3nt: TGCGCCAGTACTATGGAGCACGAGCGGTACTTC; d_gene: NA; j_gene: TRBJ2-7; abundance: NA; v_gene: TRBV10-2
CDR3aa: CASSLSNEQFF; CDR3nt: TGTGCCAGCAGTTTGAGTAATGAGCAGTTCTTC; d_gene: NA; j_gene: TRBJ2-1; abundance: NA; v_gene: TRBV27
CDR3aa: CASSLAPSDEQYF; CDR3nt: TGTGCCAGCAGCTTGGCACCCTCGGACGAGCAGTACTTC; d_gene: NA; j_gene: TRBJ2-7; abundance: few; v_gene: TRBV5-5
CDR3aa: CASSYNLAGVNTGELFF; CDR3nt: TGTGCCAGCAGTTACAATCTAGCGGGGGTGAACACCGGGGAGCTGTTTTTT; d_gene: TRBD2; j_gene: TRBJ2-2; abundance: medium-sized; v_gene: TRBV6-6
CDR3aa: CASNPPGQGATIKNTEAFF; CDR3nt: TGTGCCAGCAACCCGCCGGGACAGGGGGCCACAATTAAGAACACTGAAGCTTTCTTT; d_gene: TRBD1; j_gene: TRBJ1-1; abundance: NA; v_gene: TRBV7-9
CDR3aa: CAISESTGYGYTF; CDR3nt: TGTGCCATCAGTGAGTCGACAGGCTATGGCTACACCTTC; d_gene: NA; j_gene: TRBJ1-2; abundance: many; v_gene: TRBV10-3
CDR3aa: CASRGSGPKNTEAFYGYTF; CDR3nt: TGTGCCAGCAGAGGAAGTGGTCCGAAGAACACTGAAGCTTTCTATGGCTACACCTTC; d_gene: NA; j_gene: TRBJ1-2; abundance: NA; v_gene: TRBV28
CDR3aa: CASSLETGNTDTQYF; CDR3nt: TGTGCCAGCAGCTTAGAGACGGGAAACACAGATACGCAGTATTTT; d_gene: NA; j_gene: TRBJ2-3; abundance: many; v_gene: TRBV7-8
CDR3aa: CASSSLAGVYNEPQHF; CDR3nt: TGTGCCAGCAGCTCCCTAGCGGGAGTCTACAATGAGCCCCAGCATTTT; d_gene: NA; j_gene: TRBJ1-5; abundance: few; v_gene: TRBV7-3
CDR3aa: CDSSFYICSAATGVGQYF; CDR3nt: NA; d_gene: NA; j_gene: TRBJ2-7; abundance: NA; v_gene: TRBV6-2/TRBV6-3
CDR3aa: CASSSGLGDTQYF; CDR3nt: TGTGCCAGTAGTTCCGGACTCGGCGATACGCAGTATTTT; d_gene: NA; j_gene: TRBJ2-3; abundance: medium-sized; v_gene: TRBV19